A selection of T cell receptor beta chains follows, all from one sample in a study of graft-versus-host responses after intestinal transplantation. Only in-frame clones appear in the TCRdb table, and some are missing; sequencing was by immunoSEQ multiplex PCR. Of about 73,000 clones listed, around 91% are singletons. What these receptors recognize is not known. Specimen: unstimulated CD8+ T cells sorted from spleen or lymph node cells, collected before transplant. These receptor sequences come from a human donor who was the organ donor for an intestinal transplant. CDR3s include the opening cysteine and the closing phenylalanine or tryptophan. D genes are given only for firm matches. Rows give clone size only sometimes, using once, few, many, or a class for an expanded clone.

j_call clone_size v_call d_call cdr3_nt cdr3_aa
TRBJ1-3 - TRBV6-1 TRBD1 TGTGCCAGCAGGCTGGGACAGGGGATCCGAAACACCATATATTTT CASRLGQGIRNTIYF
TRBJ2-1 - TRBV28 - TGTGCCAGCAGACTTTCCCGGGGTCGCGATGAGCAGTTCTTC CASRLSRGRDEQFF
TRBJ1-1 - TRBV7-8 - TGTGCCAGCAGCTCCTTGACAGATTACTTAGAGAACACTGAAGCTTTCTTT CASSSLTDYLENTEAFF
TRBJ1-5 - TRBV11-2 - TGTGCCAGCAGCTTAGGTTCAGGTTGGGATCAGCCCCAGCATTTT CASSLGSGWDQPQHF
TRBJ1-6 once TRBV28 TRBD1 TGTGCCAGCAGTTTACCCTCCTCCGGGACAGCCCTTAATTCACCCCTCCACTTT CASSLPSSGTALNSPLHF
TRBJ2-2 - TRBV19 - TGTGCCAGTAGTAGCCCGACGGGACTTAACACCGGGGAGCTGTTTTTT CASSSPTGLNTGELFF
TRBJ1-6 - TRBV4-1 - TGCGCCAGCAGCCAAGATACGGGAAAAGGAGATCTTAGCGAAAATTCACCCCTCCACTTT CASSQDTGKGDLSENSPLHF
TRBJ1-2 - TRBV7-9 TRBD1 TGTGCCAGCAGCATTATAACAGGGGAGCACTACTATGGCTACACCTTC CASSIITGEHYYGYTF
TRBJ2-1 - TRBV5-6 TRBD2 TGTGCCAGCAGCTTGGGAGCGGGGGTATACAATGAGCAGTTCTTC CASSLGAGVYNEQFF
TRBJ2-5 - TRBV9 TRBD1 TGTGCCAGCAGCGGGGACAGAAAAGAGACCCAGTACTTC CASSGDRKETQYF
TRBJ2-5 - TRBV14 - TGTGCCAGCAGCCAAGTTAGCGGCCAAGAGACCCAGTACTTC CASSQVSGQETQYF
TRBJ1-4 - TRBV13 TRBD1 TGTGCCAGCAGCCAGGACAGGGCTGAAAAACTGTTTTTT CASSQDRAEKLFF
TRBJ2-5 - TRBV4-2 TRBD2 TGTGCCAGCAGTTCAACCGGGACTAGCGGGGAGGTAGGAGAGACCCAGTACTTC CASSSTGTSGEVGETQYF
TRBJ1-1 few TRBV6-1 - TGTGCCAGCAGCCCCTTCCAGGCCGGCTTTGAAGCTTTCTTT CASSPFQAGFEAFF
TRBJ1-6 - TRBV9 - TGTGCCAGCAGCGTAGAGGCAGGTGAGAATTCACCCCTCCACTTT CASSVEAGENSPLHF
TRBJ2-5 - TRBV6-5 - TGTGCCAGCAGTGAAGAGAATCAAGAGACCCAGTACTTC CASSEENQETQYF